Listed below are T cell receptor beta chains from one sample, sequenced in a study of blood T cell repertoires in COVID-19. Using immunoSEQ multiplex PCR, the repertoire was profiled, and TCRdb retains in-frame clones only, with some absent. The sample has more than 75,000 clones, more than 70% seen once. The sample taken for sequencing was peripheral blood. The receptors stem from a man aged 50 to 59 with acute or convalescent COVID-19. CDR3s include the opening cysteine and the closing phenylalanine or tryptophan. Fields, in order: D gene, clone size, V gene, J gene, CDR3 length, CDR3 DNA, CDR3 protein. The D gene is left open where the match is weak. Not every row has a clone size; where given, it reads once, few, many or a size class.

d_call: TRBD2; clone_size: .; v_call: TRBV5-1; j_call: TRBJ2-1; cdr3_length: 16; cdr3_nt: TGCGCCAGCAGCTTGGTTGGACTAGCGGGAGTTTATGAGCAGTTCTTC; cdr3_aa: CASSLVGLAGVYEQFF
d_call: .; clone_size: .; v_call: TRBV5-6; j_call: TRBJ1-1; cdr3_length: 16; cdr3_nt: TGTGCCAGCAGCTTGGCTGGTCGGGCGGGGAACACTGAAGCTTTCTTT; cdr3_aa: CASSLAGRAGNTEAFF
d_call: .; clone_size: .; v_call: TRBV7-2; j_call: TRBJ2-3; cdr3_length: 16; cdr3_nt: TGTGCCAGCAGCTTTACGATGGGGCCCCGCACAGATACGCAGTATTTT; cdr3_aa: CASSFTMGPRTDTQYF
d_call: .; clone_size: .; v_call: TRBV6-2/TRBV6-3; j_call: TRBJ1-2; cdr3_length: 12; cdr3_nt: TGTGCCAGCAGCCAAACCACTTATGGCTACACCTTC; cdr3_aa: CASSQTTYGYTF
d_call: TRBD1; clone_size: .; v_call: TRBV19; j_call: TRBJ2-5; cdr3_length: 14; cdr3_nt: TGTGCCAGTAGTCCTGGACAGGTACAAGAGACCCAGTACTTC; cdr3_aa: CASSPGQVQETQYF
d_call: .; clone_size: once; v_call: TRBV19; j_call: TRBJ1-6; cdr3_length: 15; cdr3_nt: TGTGCCAGCAACCCGGCGGGCAGGGGTGGATCACCCCTCCACTTT; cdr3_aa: CASNPAGRGGSPLHF
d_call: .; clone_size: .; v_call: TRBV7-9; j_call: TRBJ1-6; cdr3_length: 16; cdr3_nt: TGTGCCAGCAGCCTACGCTTGGTGGGGGCAGAGTCACCCCTCCACTTT; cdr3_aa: CASSLRLVGAESPLHF
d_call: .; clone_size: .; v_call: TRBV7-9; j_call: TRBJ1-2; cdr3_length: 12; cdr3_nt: TGTGCCAGCAGCTTAGAAGACAGGCCCTCCGCCTTC; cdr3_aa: CASSLEDRPSAF
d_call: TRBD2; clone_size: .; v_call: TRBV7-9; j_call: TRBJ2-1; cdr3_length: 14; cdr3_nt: TGTGCCAGCAGCTTTGCTGGGCGGGGGAATGAGCAGTTCTTC; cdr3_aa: CASSFAGRGNEQFF
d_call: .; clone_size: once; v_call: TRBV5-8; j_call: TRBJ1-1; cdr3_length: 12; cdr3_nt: TGTGCCAGCAGCTTGTGGAGGACTGAAGCTTTCTTT; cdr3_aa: CASSLWRTEAFF
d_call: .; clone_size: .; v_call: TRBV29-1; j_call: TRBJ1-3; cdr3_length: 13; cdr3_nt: TGCAGCGCAGAGAAAAGCTCTGGAAACACCATATATTTT; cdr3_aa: CSAEKSSGNTIYF
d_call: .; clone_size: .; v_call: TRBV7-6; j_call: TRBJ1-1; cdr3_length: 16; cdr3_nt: TGTGCCAGCAGCTTAAGGGCAGCGGGCCAGAACACTGAAGCTTTCTTT; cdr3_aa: CASSLRAAGQNTEAFF
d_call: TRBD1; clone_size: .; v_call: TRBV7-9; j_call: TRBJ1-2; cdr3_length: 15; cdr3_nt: TGTGCCAGCAGCCCGCAGACAGGGGGCGCGAGTGGCTACACCTTC; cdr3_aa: CASSPQTGGASGYTF
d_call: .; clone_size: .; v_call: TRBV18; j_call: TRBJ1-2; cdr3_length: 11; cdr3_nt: TGTGCCAGCTCCAGTAACTATGGCTACACCTTC; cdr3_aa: CASSSNYGYTF